This T cell receptor beta chain stems from a study of PD-1 blockade in classical Hodgkin lymphoma. About the research overall: Patients got intravenous nivolumab 3 mg/kg every 2 weeks. Study-wide results and caveats: A significant rise in TCR diversity by C4D1 was seen for CD4+ but not CD8+ cells. Diminished baseline TCR diversity has been reported in newly diagnosed patients relative to healthy donors.

In every patient, relapse followed autologous stem cell transplantation, while exposure to brentuximab vedotin differed. Profiling relied on immunoSEQ multiplex PCR, and the TCRdb table lists in-frame clones only, not all of them. The sample contains some 46,000 clones, about three quarters of which appear only once. Per the germline V gene, CDR1 is LNHDA and CDR2 is SQIVND (reference sequence). The CDR3 is 15 residues long. Trimming removed 1 base from V and 0 bases from J, with 10 bases in between. Concerning this clone itself: The antigen remains undetermined.

This TCR was sampled from a human donor with classical Hodgkin lymphoma. The specimen was peripheral blood mononuclear cells (PBMCs), collected before the second cycle of nivolumab. The genes are TRBV19 and TRBJ2-7; the D gene is possibly TRBD2 (5 bases). CDR3 coding DNA: TGTGCCAGTAGTATAGCGGGCACTAGCTCCTACGAGCAGTACTTC. Its translation: CASSIAGTSSYEQYF.